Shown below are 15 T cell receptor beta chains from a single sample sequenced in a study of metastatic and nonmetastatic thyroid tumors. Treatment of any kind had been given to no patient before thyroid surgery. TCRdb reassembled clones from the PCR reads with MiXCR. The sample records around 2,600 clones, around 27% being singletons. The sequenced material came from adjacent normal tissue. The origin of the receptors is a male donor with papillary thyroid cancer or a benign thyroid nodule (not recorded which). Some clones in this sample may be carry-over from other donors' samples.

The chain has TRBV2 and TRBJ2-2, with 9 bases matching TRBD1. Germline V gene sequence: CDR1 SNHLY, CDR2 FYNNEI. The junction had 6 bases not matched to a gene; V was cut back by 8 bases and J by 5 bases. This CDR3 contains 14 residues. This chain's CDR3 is CASEQGAQTGELFF. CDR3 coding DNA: TGTGCCAGCGAACAGGGGGCGCAGACCGGGGAGCTGTTTTTT.

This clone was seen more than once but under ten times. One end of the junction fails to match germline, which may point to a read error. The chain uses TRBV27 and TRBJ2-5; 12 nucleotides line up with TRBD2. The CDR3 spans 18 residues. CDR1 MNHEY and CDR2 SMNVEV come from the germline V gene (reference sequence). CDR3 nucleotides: TGCGCCAGCAGTTCCGGGCTAGCGGGAGGGCCTGGCCGACAGACCCAGTACTTC. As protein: CASSSGLAGGPGRQTQYF.

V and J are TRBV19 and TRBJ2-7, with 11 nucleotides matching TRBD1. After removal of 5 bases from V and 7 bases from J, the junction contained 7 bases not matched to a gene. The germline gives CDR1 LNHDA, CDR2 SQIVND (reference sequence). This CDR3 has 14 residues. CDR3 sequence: CASSVGTGGKEQYF. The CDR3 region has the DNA TGTGCCAGTAGTGTAGGGACAGGGGGGAAGGAGCAGTACTTC.

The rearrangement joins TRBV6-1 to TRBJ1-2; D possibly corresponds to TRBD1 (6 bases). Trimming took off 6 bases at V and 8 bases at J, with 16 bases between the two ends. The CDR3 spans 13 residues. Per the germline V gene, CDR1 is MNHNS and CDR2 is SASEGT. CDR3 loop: CASRPNRAGGYTF. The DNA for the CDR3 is TGTGCCAGCAGGCCGAACAGGGCGGGCGGCTACACCTTC.

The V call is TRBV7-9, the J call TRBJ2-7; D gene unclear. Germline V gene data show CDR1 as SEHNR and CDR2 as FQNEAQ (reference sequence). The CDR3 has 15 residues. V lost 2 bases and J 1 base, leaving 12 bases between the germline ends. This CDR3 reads CASSLTIVLSYEQYV. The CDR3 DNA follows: TGTGCCAGCAGCTTAACGATAGTCCTTTCCTACGAGCAGTACGTC.

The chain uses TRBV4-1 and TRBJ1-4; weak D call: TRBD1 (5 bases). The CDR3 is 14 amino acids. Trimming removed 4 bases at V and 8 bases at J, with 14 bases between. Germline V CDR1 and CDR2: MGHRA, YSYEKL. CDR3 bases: TGCGCCAGCAGCCTAGGACACCCAGGGGAAAAACTGTTTTTT. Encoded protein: CASSLGHPGEKLFF.

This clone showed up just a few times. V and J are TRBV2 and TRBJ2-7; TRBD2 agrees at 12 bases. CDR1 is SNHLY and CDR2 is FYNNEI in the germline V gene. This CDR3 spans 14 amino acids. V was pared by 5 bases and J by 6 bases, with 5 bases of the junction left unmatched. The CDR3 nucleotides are TGTGCCAGCAGTCCGACTAGCGGGGGAGGCGAGCAGTACTTC. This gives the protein CASSPTSGGGEQYF.

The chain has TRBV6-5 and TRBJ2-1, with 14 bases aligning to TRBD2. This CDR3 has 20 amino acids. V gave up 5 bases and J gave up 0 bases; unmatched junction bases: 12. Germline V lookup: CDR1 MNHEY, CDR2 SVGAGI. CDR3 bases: TGTGCCAGCAGTCCCTCATTTGGGACTAGCGGGAGAAGCTCCTACAATGAGCAGTTCTTC. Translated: CASSPSFGTSGRSSYNEQFF.

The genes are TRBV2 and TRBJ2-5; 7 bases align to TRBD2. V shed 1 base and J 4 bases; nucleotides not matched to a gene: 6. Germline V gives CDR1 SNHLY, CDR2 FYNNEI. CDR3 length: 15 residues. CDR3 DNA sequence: TGTGCCAGCAGTGAAGTCGGCGGGAGTTTAGAGACCCAGTACTTC. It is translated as CASSEVGGSLETQYF. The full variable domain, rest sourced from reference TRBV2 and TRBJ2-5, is EPEVTQTPSHQVTQMGQEVILRCVPISNHLYFYWYRQILGQKVEFLVSFYNNEISEKSEIFDDQFSVERPDGSNFTLKIRSTKLEDSAMYFCASSEVGGSLETQYFGPGTRLLVL.

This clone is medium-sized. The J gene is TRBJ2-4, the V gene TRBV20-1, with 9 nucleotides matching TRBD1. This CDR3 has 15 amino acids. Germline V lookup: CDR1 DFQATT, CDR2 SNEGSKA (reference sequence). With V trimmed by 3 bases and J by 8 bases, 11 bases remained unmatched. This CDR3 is CSASFQDRGRDIQYF. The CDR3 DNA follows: TGCAGTGCTAGTTTCCAGGACAGGGGACGAGACATTCAGTACTTC.

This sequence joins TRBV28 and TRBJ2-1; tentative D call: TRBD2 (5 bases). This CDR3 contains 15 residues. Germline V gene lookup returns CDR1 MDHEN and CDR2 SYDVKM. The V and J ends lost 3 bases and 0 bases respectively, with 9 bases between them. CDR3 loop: CASSFHGVSYNEQFF. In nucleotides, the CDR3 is TGTGCCAGCAGTTTCCACGGGGTCTCCTACAATGAGCAGTTCTTC.

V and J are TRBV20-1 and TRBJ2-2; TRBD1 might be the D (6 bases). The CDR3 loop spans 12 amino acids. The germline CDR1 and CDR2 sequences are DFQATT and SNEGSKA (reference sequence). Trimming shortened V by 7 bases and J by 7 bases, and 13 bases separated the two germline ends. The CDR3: CSGGRGNGELFF. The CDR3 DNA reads TGCAGTGGTGGCAGGGGCAACGGGGAGCTGTTTTTT.

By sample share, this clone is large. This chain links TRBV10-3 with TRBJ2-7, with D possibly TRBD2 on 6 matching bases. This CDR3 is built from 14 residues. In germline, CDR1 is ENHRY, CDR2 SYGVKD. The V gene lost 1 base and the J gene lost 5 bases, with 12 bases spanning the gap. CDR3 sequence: CAISELTSPNEQYF. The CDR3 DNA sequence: TGTGCCATCAGTGAGTTGACTAGTCCCAACGAGCAGTACTTC.

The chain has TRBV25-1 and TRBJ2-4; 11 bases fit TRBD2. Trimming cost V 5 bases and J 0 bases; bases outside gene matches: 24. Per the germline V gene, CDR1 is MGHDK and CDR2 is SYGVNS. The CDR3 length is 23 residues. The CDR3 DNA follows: TGTGCCAGCAGTCTCCCACGGAGCCGAAGACCCGGGACTAGCGGAATAGCCAAAAACATTCAGTACTTC. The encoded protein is CASSLPRSRRPGTSGIAKNIQYF. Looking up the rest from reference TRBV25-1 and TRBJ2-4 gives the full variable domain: EADIYQTPRYLVIGTGKKITLECSQTMGHDKMYWYQQDPGMELHLIHYSYGVNSTEKGDLSSESTVSRIRTEHFPLTLESARPSHTSQYLCASSLPRSRRPGTSGIAKNIQYFGAGTRLSVL.

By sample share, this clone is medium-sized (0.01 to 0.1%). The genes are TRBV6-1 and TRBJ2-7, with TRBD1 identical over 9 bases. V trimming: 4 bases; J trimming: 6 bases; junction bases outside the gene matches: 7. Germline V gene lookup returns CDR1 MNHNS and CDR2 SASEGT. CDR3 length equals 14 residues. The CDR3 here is CASSANRGRGEQYF. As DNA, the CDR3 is TGTGCCAGCAGTGCAAACAGGGGGCGCGGCGAGCAGTACTTC.